This T cell receptor (beta chain) was recovered during a study of control samples from healthy donors and cancer patients. The V segment lost 1 base and the J segment 6 bases; nucleotides outside the gene matches: 13. The germline V gene has CDR1 SEHNR and CDR2 FQNEAQ (reference sequence). CDR3 length: 18 amino acids. Produced via immunoSEQ multiplex PCR; TCRdb's table is partial and in-frame only. This sample has some 130,000 clones, with 90% to 95% found just once. This chain joins TRBV7-9 and TRBJ1-5; 9 positions agree with TRBD1. The sequence was collected from a man aged 45 to 65 with head and neck cancer. Sequenced: PBMCs. The CDR3 protein is CASSLVLRTGGSRQPQHF. The CDR3 region has the DNA TGTGCCAGCAGCTTAGTCCTACGAACAGGGGGCTCGCGTCAGCCCCAGCATTTT.